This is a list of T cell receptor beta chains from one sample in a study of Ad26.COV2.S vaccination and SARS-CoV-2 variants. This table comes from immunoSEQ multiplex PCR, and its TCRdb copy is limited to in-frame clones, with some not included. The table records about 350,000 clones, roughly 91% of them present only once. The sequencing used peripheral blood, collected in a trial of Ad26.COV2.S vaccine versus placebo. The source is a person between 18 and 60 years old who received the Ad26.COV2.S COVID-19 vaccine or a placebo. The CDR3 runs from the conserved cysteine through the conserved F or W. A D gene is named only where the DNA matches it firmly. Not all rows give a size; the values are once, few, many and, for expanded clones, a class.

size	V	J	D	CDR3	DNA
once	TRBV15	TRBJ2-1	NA	CATSELKNEQFF	TGTGCCACCAGCGAGCTGAAGAATGAGCAGTTCTTC
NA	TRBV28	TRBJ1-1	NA	CASSQTGQSAFF	TGTGCCAGCAGTCAAACTGGACAGTCGGCTTTCTTT
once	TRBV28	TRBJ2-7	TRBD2	CASSDGGESGEQYF	TGTGCCAGCAGTGACGGGGGGGAAAGTGGCGAGCAGTACTTC
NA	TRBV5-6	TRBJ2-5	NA	CASSPPLSYQETQYF	TGTGCCAGCAGTCCGCCCCTTTCGTACCAAGAGACCCAGTACTTC
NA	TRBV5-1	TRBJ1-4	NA	CASSFSDGATNEKLFF	TGCGCCAGCAGCTTTTCGGACGGTGCAACTAATGAAAAACTGTTTTTT
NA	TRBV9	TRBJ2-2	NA	CASSSPNGARGELFF	TGTGCCAGCAGCTCCCCGAATGGGGCCCGCGGGGAGCTGTTTTTT
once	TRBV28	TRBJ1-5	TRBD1	CASSPLGSGQVANQPQHF	TGTGCCAGCAGTCCCTTGGGCTCGGGACAGGTGGCGAATCAGCCCCAGCATTTT
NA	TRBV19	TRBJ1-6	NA	CASSRRANSPLHF	TGTGCCAGTAGTAGGAGAGCTAATTCACCCCTCCACTTT
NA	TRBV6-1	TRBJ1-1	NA	CASSEYRERNTEAFF	TGTGCCAGCAGTGAATACAGAGAACGGAACACTGAAGCTTTCTTT
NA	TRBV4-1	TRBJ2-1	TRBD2	CASSSRTSGDTYNEQFF	TGCGCCAGCAGCTCCCGGACTAGCGGGGATACCTACAATGAGCAGTTCTTC
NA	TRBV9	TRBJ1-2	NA	CASSAPDIGYTF	TGTGCCAGCAGCGCCCCGGACATTGGCTACACCTTC
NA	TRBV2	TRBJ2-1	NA	CASWSFMGANEQFF	TGTGCCAGCTGGAGTTTTATGGGGGCAAATGAGCAGTTCTTC
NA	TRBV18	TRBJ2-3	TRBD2	CASSQLAGVSSDTQYF	TGTGCCAGCTCTCAACTAGCGGGAGTTTCGTCAGATACGCAGTATTTT
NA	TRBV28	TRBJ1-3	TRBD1	CASSLGGTGSSGNTIYF	TGTGCCAGCAGTTTAGGTGGGACAGGAAGCTCTGGAAACACCATATATTTT
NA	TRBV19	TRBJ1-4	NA	CASSMRAIATNEKLFF	TGTGCCAGTAGTATGAGGGCGATTGCAACTAATGAAAAACTGTTTTTT
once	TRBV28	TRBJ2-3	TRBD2	CASSLGAGVTDTQYF	TGTGCCAGCAGTTTGGGTGCGGGGGTCACAGATACGCAGTATTTT
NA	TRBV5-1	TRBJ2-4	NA	CASSPGPLAKNIQYF	TGCGCCAGCAGCCCGGGACCCCTAGCCAAAAACATTCAGTACTTC